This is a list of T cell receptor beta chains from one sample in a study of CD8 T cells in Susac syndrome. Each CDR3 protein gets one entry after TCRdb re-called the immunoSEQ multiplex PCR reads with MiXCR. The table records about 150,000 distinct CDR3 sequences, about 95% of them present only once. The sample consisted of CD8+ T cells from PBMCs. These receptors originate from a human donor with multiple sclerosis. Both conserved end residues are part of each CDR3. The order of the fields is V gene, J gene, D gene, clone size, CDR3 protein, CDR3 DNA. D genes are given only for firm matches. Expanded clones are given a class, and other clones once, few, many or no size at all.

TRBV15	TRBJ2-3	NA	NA	CATSRGTPDTQYF	TGTGCCACCAGCAGGGGGACGCCAGATACGCAGTATTTT
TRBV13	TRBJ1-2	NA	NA	CASSHREGVDGYTF	TGTGCCAGCAGCCACCGTGAGGGCGTCGATGGCTACACCTTC
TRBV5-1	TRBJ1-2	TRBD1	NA	CASSLGSDRVLGSTF	TGCGCCAGCAGCTTGGGCTCCGACAGGGTACTGGGGAGCACCTTC
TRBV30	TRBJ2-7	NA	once	CAWSVMTEQYF	TGTGCCTGGAGTGTAATGACCGAGCAGTACTTC
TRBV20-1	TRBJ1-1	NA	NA	CSARDLYNTEAFF	TGCAGTGCTAGAGATCTATATAACACTGAAGCTTTCTTT
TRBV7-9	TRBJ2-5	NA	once	CATSGVLRETQYF	TGTGCCACCTCGGGTGTGCTCAGAGAGACCCAGTACTTC
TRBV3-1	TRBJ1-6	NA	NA	CASSQDAVVGARNSPLHF	TGTGCCAGCAGCCAAGATGCGGTAGTGGGGGCGAGGAATTCACCCCTCCACTTT
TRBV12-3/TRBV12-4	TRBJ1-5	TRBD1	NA	CASRPQGAGQPQHF	TGTGCCAGCAGACCACAGGGGGCGGGACAGCCCCAGCATTTT
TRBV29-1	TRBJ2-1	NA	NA	CSAENPPGGAINNEQFF	TGCAGCGCTGAAAACCCTCCCGGTGGCGCGATCAACAATGAGCAGTTCTTC
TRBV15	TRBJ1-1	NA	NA	CATSSVGGPKNTEAFF	TGTGCCACCAGCAGCGTCGGGGGGCCTAAGAACACTGAAGCTTTCTTT
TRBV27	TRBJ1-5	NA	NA	CASSLMGSNQPQHF	TGTGCCAGCAGTTTAATGGGCAGTAATCAGCCCCAGCATTTT
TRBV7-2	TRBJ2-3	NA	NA	CASSSTPGSLLYF	TGTGCCAGCAGTTCCACCCCCGGGAGTTTGCTGTATTTT
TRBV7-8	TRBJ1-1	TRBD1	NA	CASSLARTGNTEAFF	TGTGCCAGCAGCTTAGCGCGGACAGGGAACACTGAAGCTTTCTTT
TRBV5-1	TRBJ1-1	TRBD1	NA	CASSLGDSNTEAFF	TGCGCCAGCAGCTTGGGGGACAGTAACACTGAAGCTTTCTTT
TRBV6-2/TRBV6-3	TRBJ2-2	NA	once	CASSAGNTGELFF	TGTGCCAGCAGTGCGGGGAACACCGGGGAGCTGTTTTTT
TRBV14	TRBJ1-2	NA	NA	CASSFFGGSGYTF	TGTGCCAGCAGCTTCTTCGGGGGCTCTGGCTACACCTTC
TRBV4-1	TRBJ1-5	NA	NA	CASRPTVSMQPQHF	TGCGCCAGCAGGCCGACGGTGAGCATGCAGCCCCAGCATTTT
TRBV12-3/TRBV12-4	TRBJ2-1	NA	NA	CASSFMDEQFF	TGTGCCAGCAGTTTTATGGATGAGCAGTTCTTC
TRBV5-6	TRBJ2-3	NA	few	CASSLGQGEADTQYF	TGTGCCAGCAGCTTGGGGCAGGGGGAGGCAGATACGCAGTATTTT
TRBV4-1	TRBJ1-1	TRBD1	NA	CASSQTGLGMNTEAFF	TGCGCCAGCAGCCAGACAGGGCTGGGGATGAACACTGAAGCTTTCTTT
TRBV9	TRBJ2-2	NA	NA	CASSVDRADTGELFF	TGTGCCAGCAGCGTAGATCGGGCGGACACCGGGGAGCTGTTTTTT
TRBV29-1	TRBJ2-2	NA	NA	CSVEDRGLRGSAGELFF	TGCAGCGTTGAAGATAGGGGTTTGAGGGGTTCGGCCGGGGAGCTGTTTTTT
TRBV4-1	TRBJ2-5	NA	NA	CASSQVENQDTQYF	TGCGCCAGCAGCCAAGTGGAAAATCAAGACACCCAGTACTTC
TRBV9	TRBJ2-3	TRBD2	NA	CASSVEGTSDSTDTQYF	TGTGCCAGCAGCGTAGAGGGGACTAGCGACAGCACAGATACGCAGTATTTT
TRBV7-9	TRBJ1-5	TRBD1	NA	CASSPWTGGVNQPQHF	TGTGCCAGCAGCCCCTGGACAGGGGGCGTCAATCAGCCCCAGCATTTT
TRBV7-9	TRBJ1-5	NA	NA	CASRRSNQPQHF	TGTGCCAGCAGAAGGAGCAATCAGCCCCAGCATTTT
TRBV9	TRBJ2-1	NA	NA	CASSVVSRGSYNEQFF	TGTGCCAGCAGCGTAGTCTCAAGAGGGTCCTACAATGAGCAGTTCTTC
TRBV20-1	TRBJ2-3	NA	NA	CSARSGESQVTQYF	TGCAGTGCTAGATCTGGGGAATCCCAGGTCACGCAGTATTTT
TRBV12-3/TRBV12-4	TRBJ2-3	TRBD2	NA	CASSLKLAGGDTQYF	TGTGCCAGCAGTTTGAAACTAGCGGGTGGAGATACGCAGTATTTT
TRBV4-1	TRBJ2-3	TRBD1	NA	CASSQPRQGADTQYF	TGCGCCAGCAGCCAACCTCGACAGGGGGCAGATACGCAGTATTTT
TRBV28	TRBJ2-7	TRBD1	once	CASSLGYRGPTYEQYF	TGTGCCAGCAGTTTAGGATACAGGGGCCCTACCTACGAGCAGTACTTC
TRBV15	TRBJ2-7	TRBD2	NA	CATSPREGVEQYF	TGTGCCACCAGCCCTCGGGAGGGGGTCGAGCAGTACTTC
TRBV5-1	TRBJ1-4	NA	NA	CASSLGGSGEKLFF	TGCGCCAGCAGCTTGGGGGGTTCTGGAGAAAAACTGTTTTTT
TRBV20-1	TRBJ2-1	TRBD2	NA	CSARATSDYSYNEQFF	TGCAGTGCTAGAGCTACTAGCGATTACTCCTACAATGAGCAGTTCTTC
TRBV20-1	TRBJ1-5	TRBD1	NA	CSASEEDRGTYSNQPQHF	TGCAGTGCTAGCGAGGAGGACAGGGGCACCTATAGCAATCAGCCCCAGCATTTT
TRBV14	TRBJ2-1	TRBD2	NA	CASSWAGGPDEQFF	TGTGCCAGCAGCTGGGCGGGGGGGCCTGATGAGCAGTTCTTC
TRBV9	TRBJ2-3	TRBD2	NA	CASSVDPAGATDTQYF	TGTGCCAGCAGCGTAGATCCAGCGGGGGCCACAGATACGCAGTATTTT
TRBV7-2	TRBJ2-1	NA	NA	CASSLGGAPEQFF	TGTGCCAGCAGCTTAGGAGGTGCACCTGAGCAGTTCTTC
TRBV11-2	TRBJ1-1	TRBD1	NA	CASSLEPGQGTEAFF	TGTGCCAGCAGCCTAGAACCGGGACAGGGTACTGAAGCTTTCTTT
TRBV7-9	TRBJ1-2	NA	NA	CASSQGLSGSGYGYTF	TGTGCCAGCAGCCAAGGTTTATCGGGGAGCGGTTATGGCTACACCTTC
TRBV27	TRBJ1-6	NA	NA	CASSPSGESGNSPLHF	TGTGCCAGCAGTCCATCAGGGGAATCGGGGAATTCACCCCTCCACTTT
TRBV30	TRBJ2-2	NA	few	CAIEGGTGELFF	TGTGCCATTGAGGGGGGAACCGGGGAGCTGTTTTTT
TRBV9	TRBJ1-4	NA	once	CASSADLGEGIFF	TGTGCCAGCAGCGCCGACCTCGGGGAGGGAATCTTTTTT
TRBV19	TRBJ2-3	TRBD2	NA	CAASPGGITDTQYF	TGTGCCGCCTCCCCCGGGGGGATCACAGATACGCAGTATTTT
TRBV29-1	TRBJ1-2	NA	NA	CSVHLIGTDSKWGYTF	TGCAGCGTCCACCTTATTGGGACGGACTCAAAGTGGGGCTACACCTTC
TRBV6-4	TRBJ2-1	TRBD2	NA	CASSDSSGGNEQFF	TGTGCCAGCAGTGACTCCAGCGGGGGCAATGAGCAGTTCTTC
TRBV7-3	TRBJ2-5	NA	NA	CASNPSGGAGETQYF	TGTGCCAGCAATCCCTCGGGCGGGGCCGGGGAGACCCAGTACTTC
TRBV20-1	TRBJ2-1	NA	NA	CSARLGAYGTFNNEQFF	TGCAGTGCAAGGTTAGGGGCTTACGGGACTTTTAACAATGAGCAGTTCTTC
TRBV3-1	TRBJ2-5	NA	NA	CASSQVSAETQYF	TGTGCCAGCAGCCAAGTGAGCGCGGAGACCCAGTACTTC
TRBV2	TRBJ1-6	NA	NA	CASRGGFNNSPLHF	TGTGCCAGCCGCGGAGGGTTCAATAATTCACCCCTCCACTTT
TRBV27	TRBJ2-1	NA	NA	CASSPGFLIGNEQFF	TGTGCCAGCAGTCCCGGATTCCTAATCGGAAATGAGCAGTTCTTC
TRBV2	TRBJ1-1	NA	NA	CASYLGEGGSLNTEAFF	TGTGCCAGCTATTTAGGGGAGGGGGGCTCCCTGAACACTGAAGCTTTCTTT
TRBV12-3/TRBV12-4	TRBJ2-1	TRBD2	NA	CASSAQGAGGLNEQFF	TGTGCCAGCAGTGCCCAGGGAGCGGGGGGTCTCAATGAGCAGTTCTTC
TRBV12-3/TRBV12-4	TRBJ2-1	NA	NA	CASSLGGYNEQFF	TGTGCCAGCAGTTTGGGTGGGTACAATGAGCAGTTCTTC
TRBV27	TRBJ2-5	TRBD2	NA	CASSPLLPGTSGGEETQYF	TGTGCCAGCAGCCCCCTACTCCCCGGGACTAGCGGGGGTGAAGAGACCCAGTACTTC
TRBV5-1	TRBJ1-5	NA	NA	CASSSDPSAQPQHF	TGCGCCAGCAGCTCCGACCCCTCGGCCCAGCCCCAGCATTTT
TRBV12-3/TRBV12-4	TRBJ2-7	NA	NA	CASTSGGEQYF	TGTGCCAGCACGTCAGGGGGGGAGCAGTACTTC
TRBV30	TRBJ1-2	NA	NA	CAWTSGDSAYYGYTF	TGTGCCTGGACCTCAGGGGATTCGGCCTACTATGGCTACACCTTC
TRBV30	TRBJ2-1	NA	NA	CASPRSGGLLNEQFF	TGTGCCTCCCCAAGGTCCGGGGGGCTACTGAATGAGCAGTTCTTC